These 21 T cell receptor beta chains were all obtained from the same sample, sequenced in a study of blood T cell repertoires in COVID-19 (dated by TCRdb to the early 2020s). Library prep was done by the immunoSEQ multiplex PCR assay. TCRdb mirrors the immuneACCESS table, restricted to in-frame sequences. Some clones are absent from its copies; in checked studies, under half trace to an unresolved V gene, and the reason for the others is unknown. Counted in this sample were about 480,000 clones; over 75% of them appeared once. The top ten hold approximately 1.8% of the sample. The sequenced sample was PBMCs or T cells enriched from blood (not recorded which). Source of these receptors: a woman in her thirties or forties who had recovered from COVID-19.

This clone was seen a few times. V usage is TRBV6-5 and J usage is TRBJ2-2; possibly TRBD2 for D (5 bases). V lost 2 bases to trimming and J lost 8 bases, with 9 bases between them. The CDR3 has 13 amino acids. In germline, CDR1 is MNHEY, CDR2 SVGAGI. This CDR3 is CASSYVRRGELFF. DNA for the CDR3: TGTGCCAGCAGTTACGTGCGGAGGGGGGAGCTGTTTTTT.

This chain links TRBV4-3 with TRBJ1-6, with D hard to call. CDR3 size: 14 residues. Per the germline V gene, CDR1 is LGHNA and CDR2 is YSLEER. V lost 0 bases and J 7 bases, leaving 7 bases between the germline ends. The CDR3 DNA reads TGCGCCAGCAGCCAAGATGTTATGAATTCACCCCTCCACTTT. Its protein product is CASSQDVMNSPLHF.

J is TRBJ1-4 and V is TRBV3-1 (or the pseudogene TRBV3-2); no firm D call. The germline gives CDR1 LGHDT, CDR2 YNNKEL (reference sequence). Trimming took off 0 bases at V and 8 bases at J, with 13 bases between the two ends. This CDR3 region has 15 residues. The CDR3 sequence: CASSQDPAPIEKLFF. The CDR3 region has the DNA TGTGCCAGCAGCCAAGACCCTGCCCCTATAGAAAAACTGTTTTTT.

The chain has TRBV30 and TRBJ1-5, with D hard to call. The germline CDR1 and CDR2 sequences are GTSNPN and SVGIG (reference sequence). Trimming took off 5 bases at V and 2 bases at J, with 13 bases between the two ends. The CDR3 is made up of 14 amino acids. The CDR3 bases are TGTGCCTGGGACAACTTGGGAGGCAATCAGCCCCAGCATTTT. Amino acids: CAWDNLGGNQPQHF. Filled out from reference TRBV30 and TRBJ1-5, the complete variable domain reads SQTIHQWPATLVQPVGSPLSLECTVEGTSNPNLYWYRQAAGRGLQLLFYSVGIGQISSEVPQNLSASRPQDRQFILSSKKLLLSDSGFYLCAWDNLGGNQPQHFGDGTRLSIL.

The rearrangement links TRBV3-1 (or the pseudogene TRBV3-2) to TRBJ2-1, with 14 nucleotides matching TRBD2. Germline-derived CDR1 and CDR2 are LGHDT and YNNKEL (reference sequence). The CDR3 totals 17 residues. V was pared by 4 bases and J by 6 bases, with 8 bases of the junction left unmatched. The CDR3: CASSPSGTSGSRNEQFF. DNA of the CDR3: TGTGCCAGCAGCCCCTCAGGGACTAGCGGGAGCCGCAATGAGCAGTTCTTC.

A few counts support this clone. The chain uses TRBV24-1 and TRBJ2-2; no reliable D call. CDR1 and CDR2 (germline): KGHDR, SFDVKD. This CDR3 is built from 16 residues. The V and J ends lost 5 bases and 7 bases respectively, with 19 bases between them. DNA of the CDR3: TGTGCCACCAGTGCCCGCGGCAAACCGTCATTCGGGGAGCTGTTTTTT. It codes for CATSARGKPSFGELFF.

This sequence joins TRBV7-2 and TRBJ2-5; the match to TRBD1 covers 9 bases. Germline values: CDR1 SGHTA, CDR2 FQGNSA. The length of the CDR3 is 14 residues. V was clipped by 1 base and J by 4 bases; unmatched bases: 1. The CDR3 is CASSLDRGLETQYF. The CDR3 nucleotides read TGTGCCAGCAGCTTAGACAGGGGGCTAGAGACCCAGTACTTC.

The rearrangement joins TRBV15 to TRBJ1-1; TRBD1 might be the D (6 bases). CDR1 and CDR2 from the germline V gene are LNHNV and YYDKDF (reference sequence). This CDR3 spans 17 amino acids. The ends were cut back, 3 bases at V and 5 bases at J, with 22 bases in the middle. CDR3 bases: TGTGCCACCAGCAGGGAAGGGGCAGGGGCGCCGGATACTGAAGCTTTCTTT. It codes for CATSREGAGAPDTEAFF. Drawing the rest from reference TRBV15 and TRBJ1-1, the complete variable domain is DAMVIQNPRYQVTQFGKPVTLSCSQTLNHNVMYWYQQKSSQAPKLLFHYYDKDFNNEADTPDNFQSRRPNTSFCFLDIRSPGLGDTAMYLCATSREGAGAPDTEAFFGQGTRLTVV.

The chain employs TRBV7-9 and TRBJ1-5, with TRBD1 identical over 9 bases. The germline V gene has CDR1 SEHNR and CDR2 FQNEAQ (reference sequence). Unmatched junction bases numbered 3, after V lost 5 bases and J lost 1 base. The CDR3 is made up of 15 amino acids. In DNA, the CDR3 is TGTGCCAGCAGCCAACAGGGGGCGAGCAATCAGCCCCAGCATTTT. Its protein is CASSQQGASNQPQHF.

V usage is TRBV24-1 and J usage is TRBJ2-3, with a tentative D call TRBD1 (5 bases). The V end lost 6 bases, the J end lost 10 bases, and 13 bases lay between the germline ends. Germline assignment: CDR1 KGHDR and CDR2 SFDVKD. The CDR3 sequence is 12 residues long. Written as DNA, the CDR3 is TGTGCCACCAGTCAGGGTCAAGAGGCGCAGTATTTT. Translation gives CATSQGQEAQYF.

The chain recombines TRBV6-1 with TRBJ2-5; 8 bases line up with TRBD1. J gave up 5 bases and V 2 bases, and 7 bases lay outside the gene matches. CDR3 length: 15 amino acids. CDR1 is MNHNS and CDR2 is SASEGT in the germline V gene. CDR3 in amino acids: CASSESSGGVETQYF. For the CDR3, the DNA is TGTGCCAGCAGTGAATCGTCAGGGGGCGTCGAGACCCAGTACTTC.

This chain joins TRBV7-2 and TRBJ2-5; no definite D call. There are 13 residues in the CDR3. With 3 bases removed from V and 5 bases from J, the gap between germline ends came to 10 bases. Per the germline V gene, CDR1 is SGHTA and CDR2 is FQGNSA. As DNA, the CDR3 is TGTGCCAGCAGCTTCCCAGGATGGGAGACCCAGTACTTC. Residues: CASSFPGWETQYF.

This clone has only a few counts. The chain joins TRBV7-9 to TRBJ1-2; 7 bases map to TRBD1. Germline V CDR1 and CDR2: SEHNR, FQNEAQ (reference sequence). The CDR3 spans 13 residues. J lost 6 bases, V lost 6 bases, and 7 bases had no gene match. The chain's CDR3 is CASRLGGGDGYTF. The CDR3, as DNA: TGTGCCAGCAGGTTGGGAGGGGGCGATGGCTACACCTTC.

This chain uses TRBV6-5 with TRBJ1-1; D possibly corresponds to TRBD1 (6 bases). The CDR3 covers 13 residues. Trimming removed 6 bases at V and 5 bases at J, with 13 bases between. From germline, CDR1 is MNHEY and CDR2 SVGAGI. DNA for the CDR3: TGTGCCAGCAGGTCTCAGGGGCGGACTGAAGCTTTCTTT. It codes for CASRSQGRTEAFF.

The CDR3 nucleotides are TGTGCCAGCAGCTCTACCTTTTGGTCACTGAACACTGAAGCTTTCTTT. This gives the protein CASSSTFWSLNTEAFF. The J gene is TRBJ1-1, the V gene TRBV5-5, with unresolved D. Germline loops: CDR1 SGHKS, CDR2 YYEKEE (reference sequence). The germline V and J ends were trimmed by 3 bases and 0 bases, with 15 bases remaining between them. CDR3 length: 16 residues.

The chain uses TRBV10-3 and TRBJ1-2; 12 bases fit TRBD1. Germline assignment: CDR1 ENHRY and CDR2 SYGVKD. The J segment lost 6 bases and the V segment lost 7 bases, leaving 12 bases of the junction unmatched. The CDR3 is 16 residues long. The CDR3 nucleotides are TGTGCCATCATGGACCGGGACAGGGGGCTTCTTCATGGCTACACCTTC. This encodes CAIMDRDRGLLHGYTF.

The CDR3 DNA reads TGCGCCAGCAGCTTGGCGGGAGAGGGAAACGAAAAACTGTTTTTT. Translation: CASSLAGEGNEKLFF. The chain recombines TRBV5-1 with TRBJ1-4; unclear D gene. The CDR3 consists of 15 residues. Trimming stripped 0 bases from V and 8 bases from J, with 14 bases between. Germline-derived CDR1 and CDR2 are SGHRS and YFSETQ. Full variable domain (outside the CDR3, taken from reference TRBV5-1 and TRBJ1-4): KAGVTQTPRYLIKTRGQQVTLSCSPISGHRSVSWYQQTPGQGLQFLFEYFSETQRNKGNFPGRFSGRQFSNSRSEMNVSTLELGDSALYLCASSLAGEGNEKLFFGSGTQLSVL.

This chain uses TRBV7-9 with TRBJ2-7, with 13 positions matching TRBD2. CDR1 is SEHNR and CDR2 is FQNEAQ in the germline V gene (reference sequence). V lost 5 bases to trimming and J lost 3 bases; unmatched junction nucleotides: 4. The CDR3 extends over 15 amino acids. The CDR3 loop reads CASSPGTSGIYEQYF. Written as DNA, the CDR3 is TGTGCCAGCAGCCCCGGGACTAGCGGGATCTACGAGCAGTACTTC.

For the CDR3, the DNA is TGTGCCAGCAGCCTCGGATTCTCGGACAGGGTTAATGAAGCTTTCTTT. Amino acid sequence: CASSLGFSDRVNEAFF. This chain uses TRBV11-2 with TRBJ1-1, with 8 bases identical to TRBD1. The trim removed 5 bases at V and 7 bases at J, leaving 15 bases unmatched. The CDR3 totals 16 residues. Per the germline V gene, CDR1 is SGHAT and CDR2 is FQNNGV.

The rearrangement uses TRBV7-9 and TRBJ1-6; a possible D gene is TRBD1 (5 bases). Germline CDR1 SEHNR, CDR2 FQNEAQ (reference sequence). With 3 bases removed from V and 4 bases from J, the gap between germline ends came to 10 bases. CDR3 length: 15 amino acids. The CDR3 spells CASSFRGTYNSPLHF. The CDR3 DNA reads TGTGCCAGCAGCTTTCGGGGGACTTATAATTCACCCCTCCACTTT.

The chain carries TRBV6-2 or TRBV6-3 and TRBJ1-4, with D uncertain. CDR3 length: 18 residues. Trimming left V 2 bases short and J 0 bases short, with 16 bases between. Germline-derived CDR1 and CDR2 are MNHEY and SVGEGT. The CDR3 DNA reads TGTGCCAGCAGTTACACGCCGATTTGGGCAGCAACTAATGAAAAACTGTTTTTT. Protein: CASSYTPIWAATNEKLFF.